The rows below give T cell receptor beta chains drawn from one sample of a study of blood T cell repertoires in COVID-19. Generated by immunoSEQ multiplex PCR, the TCRdb table keeps only in-frame clones and is missing some. The data show some 150,000 clones, with roughly 83% seen just once and approximately 10% held by the top ten. The sequenced material came from PBMCs or T cells enriched from blood (not recorded which). The origin of the receptors is a man aged 45-65 years who had recovered from COVID-19. CDR3s include the opening cysteine and the closing phenylalanine or tryptophan. Each record gives: V gene, J gene, CDR3 protein.

TRBV7-2	TRBJ1-2	CASSLVFSGNYGYTF
TRBV9	TRBJ2-3	CASSPRLADTQYF
TRBV7-2	TRBJ1-2	CASTLQIAYGYTF
TRBV7-2	TRBJ2-3	CASSFQAGASSTDTQYF
TRBV20-1	TRBJ2-5	CSASEASGGAWTQYF
TRBV29-1	TRBJ2-7	CSVNGQGSSYEQYF
TRBV28	TRBJ1-1	CASSPQWGGWLDTEAFF
TRBV24-1	TRBJ2-1	CATSAIDNEQFF
TRBV2	TRBJ2-1	CASSYGARLPNEQFF
TRBV5-1	TRBJ1-1	CASRVGTGGTEAFF
TRBV4-3	TRBJ2-1	CASSRGQGRPSIDEQFF
TRBV12-3/TRBV12-4	TRBJ1-2	CASSSVLGGYTF
TRBV9	TRBJ2-3	CASSEGLASTDTQYF
TRBV29-1	TRBJ1-3	CSVDTGGSGNTIYF
TRBV11-2	TRBJ2-1	CASSFSLINEQFF
TRBV6-5	TRBJ2-3	CASSYYGQADTQYF
TRBV5-1	TRBJ1-1	CASSFVTGMNTEAFF
TRBV6-2/TRBV6-3	TRBJ2-7	CASSWSVGPLYEQYF
TRBV27	TRBJ1-4	CASSLPRVDEKLFF
TRBV5-1	TRBJ2-7	CASSLQTGGGEQYF
TRBV18	TRBJ1-2	CASSLQGALNYGYTF
TRBV7-2	TRBJ1-3	CASSLADGRAVGNTIYF
TRBV19	TRBJ2-7	CASSPKMGGVYEQYF
TRBV28	TRBJ1-1	CASRGGPLNTEAFF
TRBV5-6	TRBJ1-1	CASSSVYNTEAFF
TRBV11-2	TRBJ2-5	CASSLGGRQGAGETQYF
TRBV29-1	TRBJ2-4	CSVSGGSKNIQYF
TRBV5-6	TRBJ1-2	CASSSGQGDPNYGYTF
TRBV18	TRBJ1-4	CASSPTEEVSVVF
TRBV9	TRBJ1-2	CASSVDVGTKSPYGYTF
TRBV11-2	TRBJ2-3	CASSLRVVGTGETDTQYF
TRBV9	TRBJ1-1	CASSVAHGQGYHGNTEAFF
TRBV5-1	TRBJ1-1	CASSENRGYTEAFF
TRBV7-9	TRBJ1-5	CASSSTAGSNQPQHF
TRBV12-5	TRBJ1-2	CASGLVGGGYTF
TRBV7-9	TRBJ2-3	CASSPRQGAVDTQYF
TRBV5-1	TRBJ2-3	CASSSQGAEGTDTQYF
TRBV28	TRBJ1-4	CASSLWTGSNEKLFF